This is a list of T cell receptor beta chains from one sample in a study of vaccination effects on CD4 cells after COVID-19. Generated by immunoSEQ multiplex PCR, the TCRdb table keeps only in-frame clones and is missing some. The table shows around 31,000 clones, with roughly 62% occurring only once. Antigens of these TCRs are unknown. The sequencing here drew on CD4+ T cells from PBMCs cultured with HCoV-229E spike peptides, taken before COVID-19 vaccination. These receptors came from a human donor who received a COVID-19 vaccine. Each CDR3 is given with its conserved first and last residue. Fields, in order: clone size, V gene, D gene, J gene, CDR3 DNA, CDR3 protein. D genes are given only for firm matches. Clone size, where shown, is once, few, many, or a class for clones that have expanded.

size: few
V: TRBV27
D: -
J: TRBJ1-2
DNA: TGTGCCAGCAGTTCTAGCGGGGCCAACTATGGCTACACCTTC
CDR3: CASSSSGANYGYTF

size: -
V: TRBV20-1
D: TRBD2
J: TRBJ2-7
DNA: TGCAGTGCTAGTATACTAGCGGGAGGGCCTAAGGGCGAGCAGTACTTC
CDR3: CSASILAGGPKGEQYF

size: -
V: TRBV10-1
D: TRBD1
J: TRBJ2-7
DNA: TGCGCCAGCAGCACCCGGGACAGCGAATCCTACGAGCAGTACTTC
CDR3: CASSTRDSESYEQYF

size: -
V: TRBV18
D: -
J: TRBJ1-2
DNA: TGTGCCAGCTCACCGACAGTTTCCTATGGCTACACCTTC
CDR3: CASSPTVSYGYTF

size: -
V: TRBV30
D: -
J: TRBJ1-4
DNA: TGTGCCTGGAGGTCGGGGAAAAATGAAAAACTGTTTTTT
CDR3: CAWRSGKNEKLFF

size: few
V: TRBV7-9
D: TRBD1
J: TRBJ2-7
DNA: TGTGCCAGCAGCCTAGGGGGACAGGCCTACGAGCAGTACTTC
CDR3: CASSLGGQAYEQYF

size: -
V: TRBV3-1/TRBV3-2
D: TRBD1
J: TRBJ1-6
DNA: TGTGCCAGCAGCCAGGGGACAGGGGGCTATAATTCACCCCTCCACTTT
CDR3: CASSQGTGGYNSPLHF

size: once
V: TRBV28
D: TRBD1
J: TRBJ2-7
DNA: TGTGCCAGCAGTTTACAGGACAGGGTTCTCAACGAGCAGTACTTC
CDR3: CASSLQDRVLNEQYF

size: once
V: TRBV19
D: TRBD1
J: TRBJ1-2
DNA: TGTGCCAGTAAAATTGGACAGGGGCTCTATGGCTACACCTTC
CDR3: CASKIGQGLYGYTF

size: few
V: TRBV18
D: TRBD2
J: TRBJ2-7
DNA: TGTGCCAGCTCACCGACTAGCGGGAGGGCGTTCGAGCAGTACTTC
CDR3: CASSPTSGRAFEQYF

size: -
V: TRBV9
D: -
J: TRBJ2-1
DNA: TGTGCCAGCAGCAGCCGGGCCAACAATGAGCAGTTCTTC
CDR3: CASSSRANNEQFF

size: -
V: TRBV11-2
D: TRBD2
J: TRBJ2-7
DNA: TGTGCCAGCAGCTCCCTAGCGGGATCCCACTACGAGCAGTACTTC
CDR3: CASSSLAGSHYEQYF

size: -
V: TRBV5-8
D: -
J: TRBJ1-5
DNA: TGTGCCAGCAGCACAGATTACAGGGCGCTACGTAGCAATCAGCCCCAGCATTTT
CDR3: CASSTDYRALRSNQPQHF

size: -
V: TRBV6-2/TRBV6-3
D: -
J: TRBJ2-7
DNA: TGTGCCAGCATCCCCCCAAACTCCTACGAGCAGTACTTC
CDR3: CASIPPNSYEQYF

size: -
V: TRBV19
D: -
J: TRBJ1-4
DNA: TGTGCCAGTAGTATGGGCAGGCCGTCCATTAATGAAAAACTGTTTTTT
CDR3: CASSMGRPSINEKLFF

size: -
V: TRBV6-2/TRBV6-3
D: -
J: TRBJ1-5
DNA: TGTGCCAGCAGCCCTGCTGCCGGCGCGGGCAATCAGCCCCAGCATTTT
CDR3: CASSPAAGAGNQPQHF

size: once
V: TRBV11-3
D: -
J: TRBJ2-4
DNA: TGTGCCAGCAGCCCGTACACAGGGAGTAAGGGAGCCAAAAACATTCAGTACTTC
CDR3: CASSPYTGSKGAKNIQYF

size: -
V: TRBV7-2
D: -
J: TRBJ2-7
DNA: TGTGCCAGCAGCTTTATGCCCGGGACCAGCTACGAGCAGTACTTC
CDR3: CASSFMPGTSYEQYF

size: -
V: TRBV30
D: -
J: TRBJ2-6
DNA: TGTGCCTGGAGCCCTCTGGGATTCTCTGGGGCCAACGTCCTGACTTTC
CDR3: CAWSPLGFSGANVLTF

size: -
V: TRBV5-4
D: -
J: TRBJ2-4
DNA: TGTGCCAGCAGCGGGGCGCCAGGGGTACTAGCCAAAAACATTCAGTACTTC
CDR3: CASSGAPGVLAKNIQYF

size: once
V: TRBV6-1
D: -
J: TRBJ2-7
DNA: TGTGCCAGCAGTGAGTTTCTGGTCCAGAGCTCCTACGAGCAGTACTTC
CDR3: CASSEFLVQSSYEQYF

size: once
V: TRBV2
D: TRBD2
J: TRBJ2-7
DNA: TGTGCCAGCAGGGAGCGGGAGGGAAACTACGAGCAGTACTTC
CDR3: CASREREGNYEQYF

size: -
V: TRBV7-9
D: -
J: TRBJ1-1
DNA: TGTGCCAGCAGACCGAGCACTGAAGCTTTCTTT
CDR3: CASRPSTEAFF

size: once
V: TRBV4-1
D: TRBD2
J: TRBJ2-3
DNA: TGCGCCAGCAGCCAAAGAGGGGCTAGCGGGGGCCGCCTTTTGGATACGCAGTATTTT
CDR3: CASSQRGASGGRLLDTQYF

size: -
V: TRBV7-9
D: TRBD2
J: TRBJ2-7
DNA: TGTGCCAGCAGCTTAAGCGGGGCCACCTACGAGCAGTACTTC
CDR3: CASSLSGATYEQYF

size: -
V: TRBV18
D: -
J: TRBJ2-6
DNA: TGTGCCAGCTCAGCAGATACTGGGGCCAACGTCCTGACTTTC
CDR3: CASSADTGANVLTF

size: once
V: TRBV7-9
D: TRBD2
J: TRBJ2-3
DNA: TGTGCCAGCAGCCGGGGGGAGGGAACAAGCACAGATACGCAGTATTTT
CDR3: CASSRGEGTSTDTQYF

size: -
V: TRBV6-2/TRBV6-3
D: TRBD1
J: TRBJ1-1
DNA: TGTGCCAGCAGTCATTTCGGACAGGGGAGAACTGAAGCTTTCTTT
CDR3: CASSHFGQGRTEAFF

size: -
V: TRBV7-2
D: TRBD1
J: TRBJ1-1
DNA: TGTGCCAGCAGCTTAGACAGGGGAAGAACTGAAGCTTTCTTT
CDR3: CASSLDRGRTEAFF

size: -
V: TRBV4-3
D: -
J: TRBJ1-1
DNA: TGCGCCAGCAGCCAAGATGAGGGGGTCACTGAAGCTTTCTTT
CDR3: CASSQDEGVTEAFF

size: -
V: TRBV7-6
D: TRBD1
J: TRBJ2-2
DNA: TGTGCCAGCAGCTTAGTTCTCGGGACAGGGGTTCACACCGGGGAGCTGTTTTTT
CDR3: CASSLVLGTGVHTGELFF

size: few
V: TRBV5-1
D: -
J: TRBJ1-4
DNA: TGCGCCAGCAGCTTGGCCGGAACAACTAATGAAAAACTGTTTTTT
CDR3: CASSLAGTTNEKLFF

size: -
V: TRBV7-2
D: TRBD2
J: TRBJ2-1
DNA: TGTGCCAGCAGCTTAGCGGGGGGGAATTACAATGAGCAGTTCTTC
CDR3: CASSLAGGNYNEQFF

size: -
V: TRBV19
D: -
J: TRBJ1-4
DNA: TGTGCCAGTAGTATAAGGGGCACGGCCCGTGCAACTAATGAAAAACTGTTTTTT
CDR3: CASSIRGTARATNEKLFF

size: -
V: TRBV15
D: -
J: TRBJ1-2
DNA: TGTGCCACCAGCAGAGACCGAGGGGTTGGAGATGGCTACACCTTC
CDR3: CATSRDRGVGDGYTF

size: -
V: TRBV6-5
D: -
J: TRBJ2-3
DNA: TGTGCCAGCAGCTATCAACCCCACCTCACAGATACGCAGTATTTT
CDR3: CASSYQPHLTDTQYF

size: -
V: TRBV5-6
D: -
J: TRBJ2-7
DNA: TGTGCCAGCAGCGCCCGGGGCAGGTCCTACGAGCAGTACTTC
CDR3: CASSARGRSYEQYF

size: -
V: TRBV2
D: TRBD1
J: TRBJ1-4
DNA: TGTGCCAGCAGCCCCGGGACAGGAATCGAAAAACTGTTTTTT
CDR3: CASSPGTGIEKLFF

size: -
V: TRBV5-1
D: -
J: TRBJ1-4
DNA: TGCGCCAGCAGCTTGGGTACCAGCCTTAATGAAAAACTGTTTTTT
CDR3: CASSLGTSLNEKLFF

size: -
V: TRBV6-5
D: -
J: TRBJ1-4
DNA: TGTGCCAGCACCCATATCGGGGGCGATGAAAAACTGTTTTTT
CDR3: CASTHIGGDEKLFF

size: -
V: TRBV6-5
D: TRBD1
J: TRBJ2-2
DNA: TGTGCCAGCAGCTTGACAGGGAATCCCGGGGAGCTGTTTTTT
CDR3: CASSLTGNPGELFF

size: -
V: TRBV7-2
D: TRBD1
J: TRBJ1-2
DNA: TGTGCCAGCAGCCTACAGGGGGTAGGTGGCTACACCTTC
CDR3: CASSLQGVGGYTF

size: -
V: TRBV11-2
D: TRBD1
J: TRBJ2-7
DNA: TGTGCCAGCAGCTTAGATCCTGGGACAGGTTCGATAAGGCAGTACTTC
CDR3: CASSLDPGTGSIRQYF

size: -
V: TRBV2
D: TRBD2
J: TRBJ2-7
DNA: TGTGCCAGCAGTTTCCCCCCCGGCGGGGGTTCCTACGAGCAGTACTTC
CDR3: CASSFPPGGGSYEQYF

size: -
V: TRBV7-9
D: -
J: TRBJ2-7
DNA: TGTGCCAGCAGCTTAATAGGGTGGGGCAGTACCTACGAGCAGTACTTC
CDR3: CASSLIGWGSTYEQYF

size: -
V: TRBV28
D: TRBD1
J: TRBJ1-6
DNA: TGTGCCACCCTGGGACAGTATAATTCACCCCTCCACTTT
CDR3: CATLGQYNSPLHF

size: -
V: TRBV28
D: -
J: TRBJ1-6
DNA: TGTGCCAGCAGGGTTTATAATTCACCCCTCCACTTT
CDR3: CASRVYNSPLHF

size: -
V: TRBV7-2
D: -
J: TRBJ1-5
DNA: TGTGCCAGCAGCCATCGGCACAACTGGGGCAATCAGCCCCAGCATTTT
CDR3: CASSHRHNWGNQPQHF

size: -
V: TRBV9
D: -
J: TRBJ1-3
DNA: TGTGCCAGCAGCGTTGGGGTTCTAAACACCATATATTTT
CDR3: CASSVGVLNTIYF

size: many
V: TRBV7-9
D: -
J: TRBJ1-1
DNA: TGTGCCAGCAGCTTGTTTGGGAACACTGAAGCTTTCTTT
CDR3: CASSLFGNTEAFF

size: -
V: TRBV18
D: -
J: TRBJ1-2
DNA: TGTGCCAGCTCACCCTCGGACGGAGCCTATGGCTACACCTTC
CDR3: CASSPSDGAYGYTF

size: -
V: TRBV4-3
D: TRBD1
J: TRBJ1-2
DNA: TGCGCCAGCAGCACAGGGGACAGGCCATTCTATGGCTACACCTTC
CDR3: CASSTGDRPFYGYTF